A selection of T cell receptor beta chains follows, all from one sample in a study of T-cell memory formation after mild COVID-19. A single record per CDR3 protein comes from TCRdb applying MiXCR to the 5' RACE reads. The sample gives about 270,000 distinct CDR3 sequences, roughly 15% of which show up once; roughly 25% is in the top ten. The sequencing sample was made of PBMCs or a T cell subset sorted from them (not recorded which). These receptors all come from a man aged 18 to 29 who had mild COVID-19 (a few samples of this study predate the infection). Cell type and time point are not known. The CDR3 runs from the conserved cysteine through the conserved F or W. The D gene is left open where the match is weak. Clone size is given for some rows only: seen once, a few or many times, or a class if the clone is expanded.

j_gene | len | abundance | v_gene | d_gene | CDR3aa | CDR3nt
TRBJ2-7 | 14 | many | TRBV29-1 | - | CSVEVAGLAYEQYF | TGCAGCGTTGAAGTGGCAGGTCTGGCCTACGAGCAGTACTTC
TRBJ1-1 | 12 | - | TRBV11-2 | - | CASSTTSLVAFF | TGTGCCAGCAGCACCACCTCCCTAGTAGCTTTCTTT
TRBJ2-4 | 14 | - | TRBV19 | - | CASRQGLAKNIQYF | TGTGCCAGTAGGCAGGGACTAGCCAAAAACATTCAGTACTTC
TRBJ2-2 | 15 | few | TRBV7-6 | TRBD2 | CASSYPTSGNGELFF | TGTGCCAGCAGCTACCCGACTAGCGGGAACGGGGAGCTGTTTTTT
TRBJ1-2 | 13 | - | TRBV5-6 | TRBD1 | CASTRTGVYGYTF | TGTGCCAGCACCCGGACAGGGGTCTATGGCTACACCTTC
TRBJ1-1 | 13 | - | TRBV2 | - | CASSEDSNTEAFF | TGTGCCAGCAGTGAAGACTCGAACACTGAAGCTTTCTTT
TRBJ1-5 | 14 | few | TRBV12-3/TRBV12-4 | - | CASTILGSYQPQHF | TGTGCCAGCACCATTCTGGGTTCTTATCAGCCCCAGCATTTT
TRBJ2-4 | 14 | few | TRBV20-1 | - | CSARDLDIKNIQYF | TGCAGTGCTAGAGATCTTGATATCAAAAACATTCAGTACTTC
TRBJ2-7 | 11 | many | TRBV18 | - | CASSGDYEQYF | TGTGCCAGCTCCGGGGACTACGAGCAGTACTTC
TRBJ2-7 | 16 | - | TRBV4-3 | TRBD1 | CASSQEPTGTVYEQYF | TGCGCCAGCAGCCAGGAACCGACCGGGACAGTATACGAGCAGTACTTC
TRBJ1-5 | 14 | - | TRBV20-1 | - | CSARGGSTNQPQHF | TGCAGTGCTAGGGGGGGAAGTACCAATCAGCCCCAGCATTTT
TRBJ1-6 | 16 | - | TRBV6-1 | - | CASSELGGRTHSPLHF | TGTGCCAGCAGTGAACTTGGGGGCAGGACGCATTCACCCCTCCACTTT
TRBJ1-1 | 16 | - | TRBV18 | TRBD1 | CASSPQGLPLYTEAFF | TGTGCCAGCTCGCCACAGGGGTTGCCTCTATACACTGAAGCTTTCTTT
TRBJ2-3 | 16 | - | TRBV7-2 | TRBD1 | CASSDRQGIGTDTQYF | TGTGCCAGCAGCGATCGACAGGGGATCGGCACAGATACGCAGTATTTT
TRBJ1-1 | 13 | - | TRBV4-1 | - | CASSLLWNTEAFF | TGCGCCAGCAGCCTCCTCTGGAACACTGAAGCTTTCTTT
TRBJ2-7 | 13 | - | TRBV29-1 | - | CSVAFRGSYEQYF | TGCAGCGTTGCATTCCGGGGATCCTACGAGCAGTACTTC
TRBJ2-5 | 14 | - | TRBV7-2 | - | CASSPPYIAETQYF | TGTGCCAGCAGCCCCCCCTATATTGCTGAGACCCAGTACTTC
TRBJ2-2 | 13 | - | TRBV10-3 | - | CAGRQDYTGELFF | TGTGCCGGACGACAGGATTACACCGGGGAGCTGTTTTTT